This entry lists 17 T cell receptor beta chains sequenced from one sample in a study of T-cell memory formation after mild COVID-19. TCRdb called the 5' RACE reads again in MiXCR, with one record for every CDR3 protein. Of about 500,000 distinct CDR3 sequences listed, roughly 20% are singletons. The sequencing input was PBMCs or a T cell subset sorted from them (not recorded which). The receptors come from an adult woman who had mild COVID-19 (a few samples of this study predate the infection). Cell type and time point are not known.

This clonotype has more than one count but fewer than ten. The chain recombines TRBV18 with TRBJ2-7; D is ambiguous. From germline, CDR1 is KGHSH and CDR2 LQKENI. The CDR3 has 16 residues. V lost 4 bases and J 0 bases, leaving 16 bases between the germline ends. The CDR3: CASSLMNSRSSYEQYF. The CDR3 DNA sequence: TGTGCCAGCTCACTGATGAACAGCAGGAGCTCCTACGAGCAGTACTTC.

This clonotype was counted a single time. This rearrangement joins TRBV2 to TRBJ1-3; D gene uncertain. Germline assignment: CDR1 SNHLY and CDR2 FYNNEI. The CDR3 runs 14 residues. Trimming took 2 bases from V and 0 from J, leaving 5 bases between them. The CDR3 sequence is CASSERLSGNTIYF. In DNA form, the CDR3 reads TGTGCCAGCAGTGAACGGCTCTCTGGAAACACCATATATTTT.

The sample holds a few counts of this clonotype. The rearrangement joins TRBV20-1 to TRBJ2-2; 12 nucleotides agree with TRBD2. V gave up 5 bases and J gave up 7 bases; unmatched junction bases: 11. Germline lookup yields CDR1 DFQATT and CDR2 SNEGSKA (reference sequence). There are 16 residues in the CDR3. DNA for the CDR3: TGCAGTGCTGTCCCTCCTAGCGGGGGGGTCGGCGGGGAGCTGTTTTTT. Protein product: CSAVPPSGGVGGELFF.

This chain connects TRBV6-5 to TRBJ1-2; 7 positions match TRBD1. Germline V lookup: CDR1 MNHEY, CDR2 SVGAGI. This CDR3 spans 16 amino acids. V lost 5 bases and J lost 0; bases outside the gene matches: 9. As DNA, the CDR3 is TGTGCCAGCAGTCCACAACAGGGGCGAGCTAACTATGGCTACACCTTC. Residues: CASSPQQGRANYGYTF.

This clonotype appeared a few times. The chain employs TRBV4-3 and TRBJ1-2; a possible D gene is TRBD1 (5 bases). The germline gives CDR1 LGHNA, CDR2 YSLEER. The CDR3 is 16 amino acids. V lost 3 bases and J lost 2, with 16 bases in between. In nucleotides, the CDR3 is TGCGCCAGCAGCCACGAACGGGGCAGTCCGAACTATGGCTACACCTTC. Encoded protein: CASSHERGSPNYGYTF.

This clonotype was found a few times. The J gene is TRBJ1-2, the V gene TRBV20-1; D is possibly TRBD1 (5 bases). This CDR3 spans 13 amino acids. Trimming pared 3 bases from V and 4 bases from J, leaving 12 bases between. Germline lookup yields CDR1 DFQATT and CDR2 SNEGSKA (reference sequence). CDR3 nucleotides: TGCAGTGCTAGCGCCGGGGCAGGCTATGGCTACACCTTC. Amino acid sequence: CSASAGAGYGYTF.

The rearrangement links TRBV3-1 to TRBJ2-7; 9 positions match TRBD1. The trim removed 6 bases at V and 6 bases at J, leaving 6 bases unmatched. Per germline, CDR1 LGHDT and CDR2 YNNKEL (reference sequence). The CDR3 runs 13 residues. CDR3 protein: CASSRDRALEQYF. CDR3 coding DNA: TGTGCCAGCAGTCGGGACAGGGCACTCGAGCAGTACTTC.

The rearrangement uses TRBV4-3 and TRBJ2-1, with 8 bases identical to TRBD2. V shed 1 base, J shed 10 bases, and the junction held 3 bases outside the gene matches. The germline V gene encodes CDR1 LGHNA and CDR2 YSLEER. The CDR3 contains 13 residues. CDR3 in DNA: TGCGCCAGCAGCCAAGGAGTAGCGGGAGAGCAGTTCTTC. It specifies CASSQGVAGEQFF.

This clonotype has just one count. The chain is built from TRBV3-1 and TRBJ2-5; TRBD1 matches 9 bases. The germline CDR1 and CDR2 sequences are LGHDT and YNNKEL (reference sequence). Trimming removed 3 bases from V and 6 bases from J; junction bases left unmatched: 8. The CDR3 runs 15 residues. This CDR3 is CASSQGTGTEKTQYF. As DNA, the CDR3 is TGTGCCAGCAGCCAGGGGACAGGGACTGAGAAGACCCAGTACTTC.

This clonotype was seen a few times. The V gene is TRBV20-1, the J gene TRBJ2-3; possibly TRBD2 for D (5 bases). The CDR3 extends over 16 amino acids. The ends were cut back, 1 base at V and 4 bases at J, with 18 bases in the middle. Germline V gene sequence: CDR1 DFQATT, CDR2 SNEGSKA (reference sequence). The DNA for the CDR3 is TGCAGTGCTAGAGGCGGAATGAGGGCAGGACCAGATACGCAGTATTTT. It is translated as CSARGGMRAGPDTQYF.

This clonotype turned up a few times. This chain links TRBV29-1 with TRBJ2-2; 14 positions match TRBD2. The V segment lost 7 bases and the J segment 3 bases; nucleotides outside the gene matches: 10. Germline values: CDR1 SQVTM, CDR2 ANQGSEA. The CDR3 loop spans 17 amino acids. In nucleotides, the CDR3 is TGCAGCGCTACCGGGACTAGCGGGAGAAAGGACACCGGGGAGCTGTTTTTT. The encoded protein is CSATGTSGRKDTGELFF.

V gene TRBV3-1 combines with J gene TRBJ2-5, with D perhaps matching TRBD2 (5 bases). Germline V CDR1 and CDR2: LGHDT, YNNKEL (reference sequence). CDR3 length equals 17 residues. The ends were cut back, 0 bases at V and 1 base at J, with 15 bases in the middle. Here the CDR3 reads CASSQDSGWGRQETQYF. The CDR3 nucleotides read TGTGCCAGCAGCCAAGATTCGGGGTGGGGTCGCCAAGAGACCCAGTACTTC.

The rearrangement uses TRBV5-1 and TRBJ2-5; 12 bases agree with TRBD2. V shed 2 bases, J shed 4 bases, and the junction held 6 bases outside the gene matches. Germline V gene data show CDR1 as SGHRS and CDR2 as YFSETQ. CDR3 size: 16 residues. The CDR3 here is CASSFLAGGPRETQYF. DNA of the CDR3: TGCGCCAGCAGCTTTCTAGCGGGGGGGCCGCGAGAGACCCAGTACTTC.

In regard to this clonotype: This may be a read error: a much more frequent sequence differs by one nucleotide. The gene calls are TRBV12-3 or TRBV12-4 and TRBJ2-7; 8 positions match TRBD1. V was clipped by 6 bases and J by 4 bases; unmatched bases: 2. The CDR3 totals 12 residues. The CDR3 loop reads CASRRQGYEQYF. The CDR3 DNA is TGTGCCAGCAGACGACAGGGGTACGAGCAGTACTTC.

This chain connects TRBV19 to TRBJ2-7, with a weak D call TRBD1 (6 bases). V lost 3 bases and J lost 2, with 14 bases in between. CDR3 size: 15 residues. CDR1 is LNHDA and CDR2 is SQIVND in the germline V gene (reference sequence). The CDR3 reads CASSIEQGSTYEQYF. The DNA of the CDR3 is TGTGCCAGTAGTATTGAACAGGGATCGACCTACGAGCAGTACTTC.

In its sample, this clonotype was seen a few times. J is TRBJ2-7 and V is TRBV7-8; TRBD1 matches 8 bases. After removal of 5 bases from V and 3 bases from J, the junction contained 15 bases not matched to a gene. Germline CDR1 SGHVS, CDR2 FQNEAQ. The CDR3 has 17 amino acids. CDR3 sequence reads: CASSPNADRVFGYEQYF. The CDR3 bases are TGTGCCAGCAGCCCGAATGCGGACAGGGTGTTCGGCTACGAGCAGTACTTC. Combining the CDR3 with reference TRBV7-8 and TRBJ2-7 gives the whole variable domain GAGVSQSPRYKVAKRGQDVALRCDPISGHVSLFWYQQALGQGPEFLTYFQNEAQLDKSGLPSDRFFAERPEGSVSTLKIQRTQQEDSAVYLCASSPNADRVFGYEQYFGPGTRLTVT.

V is TRBV13 and J is TRBJ1-2; 10 bases line up with TRBD1. V lost 8 bases and J lost 7; bases outside the gene matches: 7. The germline gives CDR1 PRHDT, CDR2 FYEKMQ (reference sequence). This CDR3 contains 13 residues. In nucleotides, the CDR3 is TGTGCCAGCCGGGGGACAGGGGTTGGTGGCTACACCTTC. It yields the protein CASRGTGVGGYTF. Using reference TRBV13 and TRBJ1-2 for the parts outside the CDR3, the full variable domain is AAGVIQSPRHLIKEKRETATLKCYPIPRHDTVYWYQQGPGQDPQFLISFYEKMQSDKGSIPDRFSAQQFSDYHSELNMSSLELGDSALYFCASRGTGVGGYTFGSGTRLTVV.